Below, 9 T cell receptor beta chains from the same sample are listed, as sequenced in a study of blood T cell repertoires in COVID-19. Assay used: immunoSEQ multiplex PCR; TCRdb lists only in-frame clones, some missing. This sample has 90,000 to 150,000 clones, with just over 70% found just once. The sequencing sample was made of peripheral blood. All receptors derive from a human donor with acute or convalescent COVID-19. The donor label of this sample is uncertain.

V and J are TRBV27 and TRBJ1-5; D possibly corresponds to TRBD1 (5 bases). The CDR3 runs 14 residues. CDR1 MNHEY and CDR2 SMNVEV come from the germline V gene (reference sequence). V was trimmed by 1 base and J by 5 bases, leaving 9 bases between them. The CDR3 DNA reads as TGTGCCAGCAGTTTATGGGGGGGAGATCAGCCCCAGCATTTT. This codes for CASSLWGGDQPQHF.

The chain employs TRBV11-2 and TRBJ1-2; a weak D match, TRBD1 (6 bases). This CDR3 has 15 residues. Germline assignment: CDR1 SGHAT and CDR2 FQNNGV. V was clipped by 5 bases and J by 4 bases, with 17 bases between them. The CDR3: CASSPYRARGYGYTF. The CDR3 DNA sequence: TGTGCCAGCAGCCCGTACAGGGCCCGGGGCTATGGCTACACCTTC.

The V and J genes are TRBV6-6 and TRBJ1-6, with D hard to call. The germline V gene has CDR1 MNHNY and CDR2 SVGAGI (reference sequence). CDR3 size: 14 residues. With 2 bases removed from V and 7 bases from J, the gap between germline ends came to 9 bases. The CDR3 DNA reads TGTGCCAGCAGTTACGGGCAGTCCAATTCACCCCTCCACTTT. Residues: CASSYGQSNSPLHF.

The count of this clone is one. The rearrangement uses TRBV5-1 and TRBJ2-3; 9 bases fit TRBD2. This CDR3 spans 17 amino acids. The V gene end was trimmed by 0 bases and the J gene end by 5 bases; junction bases not matched to a gene: 10. Germline lookup yields CDR1 SGHRS and CDR2 YFSETQ. CDR3 residues: CASSLGGGAFSGDTQYF. The CDR3 DNA follows: TGCGCCAGCAGCTTGGGCGGGGGGGCTTTTTCAGGAGATACGCAGTATTTT.

Ten or more counts support this clone. The chain combines TRBV11-2 with TRBJ2-7, with D tentatively TRBD2 (6 bases). CDR1 and CDR2 from the germline V gene are SGHAT and FQNNGV. The CDR3 totals 13 residues. The V end lost 5 bases, the J end lost 6 bases, and 14 bases lay between the germline ends. The CDR3 here is CASSGRSSVEQYF. The CDR3 DNA reads as TGTGCCAGCAGCGGTCGATCTAGCGTCGAGCAGTACTTC.

This clone was counted between two and nine times. The chain has TRBV30 and TRBJ1-5; D unclear. Germline CDR1 GTSNPN, CDR2 SVGIG (reference sequence). The CDR3 runs to 13 residues. V was trimmed by 0 bases and J by 3 bases, leaving 6 bases between them. CDR3 DNA sequence: TGTGCCTGGAGTGTGGGAGACAATCAGCCCCAGCATTTT. It is translated as CAWSVGDNQPQHF.

The sample holds one count of this clone. The rearrangement joins TRBV5-1 to TRBJ2-5; D perhaps matches TRBD2 (5 bases). Germline lookup yields CDR1 SGHRS and CDR2 YFSETQ. There are 15 residues in the CDR3. Trimming left V 0 bases short and J 0 bases short, with 9 bases between. CDR3 sequence (DNA): TGCGCCAGCAGCTTGGCCGGGCGGGACCAAGAGACCCAGTACTTC. Amino acids: CASSLAGRDQETQYF.

The CDR3 bases are TGTGCCAGCAGCAAAGTTAAGGTATCTGGGGCCAAGTGGGGGACAGTTATTCAAGAGACCCAGTACTTC. The encoded protein is CASSKVKVSGAKWGTVIQETQYF. V and J are TRBV21-1 and TRBJ2-5; the table names TRBD1, a call not compared with the DNA. TRBV21-1 is tagged as a pseudogene. The CDR3 is made up of 23 amino acids.

This chain uses TRBV18 with TRBJ1-1; no definite D call. The CDR3 length is 16 residues. V was clipped by 3 bases and J by 6 bases, with 20 bases between them. Per germline, CDR1 KGHSH and CDR2 LQKENI. CDR3: CASSPSLRGTGAEAFF. DNA for the CDR3: TGTGCCAGCTCACCCTCTCTACGAGGAACCGGGGCTGAAGCTTTCTTT.